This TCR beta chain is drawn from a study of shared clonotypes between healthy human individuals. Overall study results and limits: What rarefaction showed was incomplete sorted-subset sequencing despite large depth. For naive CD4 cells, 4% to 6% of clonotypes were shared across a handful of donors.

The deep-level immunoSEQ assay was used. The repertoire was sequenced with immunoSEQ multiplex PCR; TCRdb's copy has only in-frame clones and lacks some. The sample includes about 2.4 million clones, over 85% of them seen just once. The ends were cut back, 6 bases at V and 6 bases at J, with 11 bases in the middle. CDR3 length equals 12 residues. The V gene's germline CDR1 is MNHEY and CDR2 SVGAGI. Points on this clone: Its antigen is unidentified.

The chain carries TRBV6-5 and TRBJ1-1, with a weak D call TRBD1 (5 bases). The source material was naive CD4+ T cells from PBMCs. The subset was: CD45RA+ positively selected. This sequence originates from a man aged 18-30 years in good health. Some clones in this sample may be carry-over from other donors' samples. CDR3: CASRKGFSEAFF. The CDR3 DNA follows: TGTGCCAGCAGGAAGGGGTTTTCTGAAGCTTTCTTT.